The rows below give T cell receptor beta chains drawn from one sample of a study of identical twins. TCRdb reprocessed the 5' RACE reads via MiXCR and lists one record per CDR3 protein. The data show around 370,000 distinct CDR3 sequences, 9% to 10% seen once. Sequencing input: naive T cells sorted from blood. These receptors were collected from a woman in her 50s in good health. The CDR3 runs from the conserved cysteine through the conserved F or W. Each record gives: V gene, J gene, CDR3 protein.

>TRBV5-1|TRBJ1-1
CASSLGTVMNTEAFF
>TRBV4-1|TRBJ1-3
CASSQLGNTIYF
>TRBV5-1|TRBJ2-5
CASSSGYEETQYF
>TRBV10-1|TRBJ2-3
CASSDHSLTDTQYF
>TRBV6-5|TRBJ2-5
CASRLGTGLWETQYF
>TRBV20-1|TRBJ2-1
CSASGLAGPNEQFF
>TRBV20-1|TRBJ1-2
CSASTGQGLGYTF
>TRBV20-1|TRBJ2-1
CSARSGSGRLSYNEQFF
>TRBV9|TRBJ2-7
CASSVDPAGTYEQYF
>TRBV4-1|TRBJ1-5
CASSQVGSLEPQHF
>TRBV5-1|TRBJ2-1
CASKFGSNNEQFF
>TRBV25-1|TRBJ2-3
CASSGGGSRDTQYF
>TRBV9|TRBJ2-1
CASSVVAQGARNEQFF
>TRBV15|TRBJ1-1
CATSRDRDFLTEAFF
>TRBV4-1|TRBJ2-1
CASSQEGHNEQFF
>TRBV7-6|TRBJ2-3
CASTPLAAGTDTQYF
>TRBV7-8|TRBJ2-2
CASSLGAPPTGELFF
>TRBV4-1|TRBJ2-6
CASSQSEGPGANVLTF
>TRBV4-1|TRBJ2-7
CASSQGDLRYGQYF
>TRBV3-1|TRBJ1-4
CASSSDRAVQKLFF
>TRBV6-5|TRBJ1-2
CASSALRDEIF
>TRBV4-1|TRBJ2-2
CASSQPGLAINTGELFF
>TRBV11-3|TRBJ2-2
CASSGAATGELFF
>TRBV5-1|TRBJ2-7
CASSPSGGHYEQYF
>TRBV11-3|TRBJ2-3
CASSLDPRTGGTDTQYF
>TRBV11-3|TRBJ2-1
CASSPSAGSYNEQFF
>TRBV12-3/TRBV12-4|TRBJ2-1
CASRPRQSPWNEQFF
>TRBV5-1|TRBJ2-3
CASSLAAVPDTQYF
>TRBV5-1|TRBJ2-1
CASSLARGGRNEQFF
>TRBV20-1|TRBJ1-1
CSGRLNTEAFF
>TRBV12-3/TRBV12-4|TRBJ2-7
CASSLGGSKYF
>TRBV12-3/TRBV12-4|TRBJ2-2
CASSFKLGPGELFF
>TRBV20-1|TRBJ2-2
CSARLGDTGELFF
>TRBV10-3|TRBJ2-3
CAIKESALGADTQYF
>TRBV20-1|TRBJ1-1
CSARVNMNTEAFF
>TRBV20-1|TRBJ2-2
CSPRRTVYTGELFF
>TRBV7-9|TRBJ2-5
CASSLYTDVETQYF
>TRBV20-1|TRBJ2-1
CSALSSGRSYNEQFF
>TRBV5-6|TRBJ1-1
CASSLPGNTEAFF
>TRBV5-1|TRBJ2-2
CASSSRITGAGTGELFF
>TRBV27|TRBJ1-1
CATGGNMNTEAFF
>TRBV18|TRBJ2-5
CASSSDRGTQYF
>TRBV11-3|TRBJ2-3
CASSPRTRREDTDTQYF
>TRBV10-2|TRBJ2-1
CASRRGHSNEQFF
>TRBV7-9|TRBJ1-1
CASSSRGTVGAFF
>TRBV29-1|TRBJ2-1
CSAEPGTGYHNEQFF
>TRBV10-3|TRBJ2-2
CASGLAGDSSGELFF
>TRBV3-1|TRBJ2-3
CASSLSGRGDTQYF